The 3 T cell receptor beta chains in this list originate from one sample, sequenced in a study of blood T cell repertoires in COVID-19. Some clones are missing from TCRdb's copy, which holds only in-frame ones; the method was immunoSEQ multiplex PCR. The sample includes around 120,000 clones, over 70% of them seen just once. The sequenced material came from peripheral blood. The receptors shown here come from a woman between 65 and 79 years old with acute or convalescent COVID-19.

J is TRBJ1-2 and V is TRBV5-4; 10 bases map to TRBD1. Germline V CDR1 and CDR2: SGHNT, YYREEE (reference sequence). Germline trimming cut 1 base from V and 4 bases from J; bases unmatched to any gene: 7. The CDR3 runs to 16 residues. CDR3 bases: TGTGCCAGCAGCTTGTACGGACAGGGGGATATCTATGGCTACACCTTC. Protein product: CASSLYGQGDIYGYTF. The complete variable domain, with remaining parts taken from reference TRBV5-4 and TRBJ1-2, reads ETGVTQSPTHLIKTRGQQVTLRCSSQSGHNTVSWYQQALGQGPQFIFQYYREEENGRGNFPPRFSGLQFPNYSSELNVNALELDDSALYLCASSLYGQGDIYGYTFGSGTRLTVV.

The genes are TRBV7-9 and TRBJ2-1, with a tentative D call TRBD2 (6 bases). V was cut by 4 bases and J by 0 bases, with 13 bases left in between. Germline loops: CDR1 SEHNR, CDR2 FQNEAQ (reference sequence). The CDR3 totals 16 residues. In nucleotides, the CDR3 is TGTGCCAGCAGCTCCGGGACTGGGAGCTCCTACAATGAGCAGTTCTTC. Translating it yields CASSSGTGSSYNEQFF.

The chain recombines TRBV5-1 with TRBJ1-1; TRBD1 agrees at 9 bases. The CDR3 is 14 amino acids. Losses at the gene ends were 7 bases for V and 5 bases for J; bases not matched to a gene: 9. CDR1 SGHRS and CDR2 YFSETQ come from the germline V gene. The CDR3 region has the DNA TGCGCCAGCGGGAGGGACAGGGCTAGAACTGAAGCTTTCTTT. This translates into CASGRDRARTEAFF.